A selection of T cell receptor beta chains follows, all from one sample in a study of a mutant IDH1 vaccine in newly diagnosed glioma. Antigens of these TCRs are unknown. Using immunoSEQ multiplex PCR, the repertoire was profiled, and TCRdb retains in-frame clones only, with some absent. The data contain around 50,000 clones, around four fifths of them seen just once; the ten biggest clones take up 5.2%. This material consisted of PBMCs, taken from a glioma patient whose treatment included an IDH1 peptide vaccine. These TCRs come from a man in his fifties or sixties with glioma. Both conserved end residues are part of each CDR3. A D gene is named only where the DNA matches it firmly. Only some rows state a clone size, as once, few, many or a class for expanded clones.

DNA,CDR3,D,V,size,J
TGTGCCTGGAGTCGGGCAGGGGGCATGAACACTGAAGCTTTCTTT,CAWSRAGGMNTEAFF,TRBD1,TRBV30,few,TRBJ1-1
TGTGCCTGGAGATATAGCGGTCTAAATACGCAGTATTTT,CAWRYSGLNTQYF,NA,TRBV30,NA,TRBJ2-3
TGTGCCAGCTCCCGCCCGCCCGCGCAGTACTTC,CASSRPPAQYF,NA,TRBV28,NA,TRBJ2-7
TGTGCCAGCAGCTTAGCGATAGGCTCTGGAAACACCATATATTTT,CASSLAIGSGNTIYF,NA,TRBV7-9,NA,TRBJ1-3
TGTGCCAGCAGGAGGGGCAGCACAGATACGCAGTATTTT,CASRRGSTDTQYF,NA,TRBV6-5,NA,TRBJ2-3
TGTGCCAGTTTCCCTGGGACAGGGCACACCGGGGAGCTGTTTTTT,CASFPGTGHTGELFF,TRBD1,TRBV19,NA,TRBJ2-2
TGTGCCAGCTCACCGGGAGGGTCTGGCACTGAAGCTTTCTTT,CASSPGGSGTEAFF,NA,TRBV18,once,TRBJ1-1
TGTGCCAGCAGTGACAGGGGCAGGACCGGGGGCTACACCTTC,CASSDRGRTGGYTF,NA,TRBV6-1,NA,TRBJ1-2
TGCAGCGTTGAGACAGGGGGGACAATCTACAATGAGCAGTTCTTC,CSVETGGTIYNEQFF,TRBD1,TRBV29-1,NA,TRBJ2-1
TGTGCCTGGAGTCCGGGGGGCCCAGATACGCAGTATTTT,CAWSPGGPDTQYF,NA,TRBV30,NA,TRBJ2-3
TGTGCCAGCAGAGAATCTAAGGGCAGCGAGCAGTACTTC,CASRESKGSEQYF,NA,TRBV25-1,NA,TRBJ2-7
TGCGCCAGCAGCTTGTTTGTAGGCGGGACTGAAGCTTTCTTT,CASSLFVGGTEAFF,NA,TRBV5-1,NA,TRBJ1-1
TGTGCCAGCAGCTTAAACTCAGGGGACTATGGCTACACCTTC,CASSLNSGDYGYTF,NA,TRBV7-2,NA,TRBJ1-2
TGTGCCAGCAGCCAAGATTATCAACAGCCCCAGCATTTT,CASSQDYQQPQHF,NA,TRBV4-2,NA,TRBJ1-5
TGTGCCAGCAGCGTAGCTCTCGGCCGAAACACCATATATTTT,CASSVALGRNTIYF,NA,TRBV9,NA,TRBJ1-3
TGTGCCAGCCAACGAGGGAGTGAGCAGTTCTTC,CASQRGSEQFF,NA,TRBV7-9,NA,TRBJ2-1
TGTGCCAGCAGTGAAAGTTCCGATCGGAGGGGCTACACCTTC,CASSESSDRRGYTF,NA,TRBV25-1,once,TRBJ1-2
TGCGCCAGCAGCTCCACTGGACATAACTATGGCTACACCTTC,CASSSTGHNYGYTF,NA,TRBV4-1,few,TRBJ1-2
TGTGCCAGCAGCCCCGACAGCTATTCACCCCTCCACTTT,CASSPDSYSPLHF,NA,TRBV7-6,NA,TRBJ1-6
TGTGCCAGCAGCCCCGGCAGAGGTGTTTACGAGCAGTACTTC,CASSPGRGVYEQYF,NA,TRBV2,NA,TRBJ2-7
TGTGCCAGCAGGGGGGCCTTCTCTGGGGCCAACGTCCTGACTTTC,CASRGAFSGANVLTF,NA,TRBV2,NA,TRBJ2-6
TGCGCCAGCAGCCAAGATGGACACAGCAATCAGCCCCAGCATTTT,CASSQDGHSNQPQHF,NA,TRBV4-1,few,TRBJ1-5
TGTGCCAGCAGTTTAGTACCGGGAGGGTTCAACGAGCAGTACTTC,CASSLVPGGFNEQYF,TRBD2,TRBV27,once,TRBJ2-7
TGTGCCAGCTCACCAGGGACAGGCTCCTACGAGCAGTACTTC,CASSPGTGSYEQYF,TRBD1,TRBV18,NA,TRBJ2-7
TGTGCCTGGAGGGGGTCCTCCTACAATGAGCAGTTCTTC,CAWRGSSYNEQFF,NA,TRBV30,NA,TRBJ2-1
TGTGCCAGCAGTGAAAGGGACCCAATCTCTGGAAACACCATATATTTT,CASSERDPISGNTIYF,NA,TRBV2,NA,TRBJ1-3
TGTGCCAGCAGCTTGACCGGGACTAGCGGGGGTGCGACCTACGAGCAGTACTTC,CASSLTGTSGGATYEQYF,TRBD2,TRBV5-5,once,TRBJ2-7
TGTGCCATCAGTGTGGACAGCTCGAACACTGAAGCTTTCTTT,CAISVDSSNTEAFF,NA,TRBV10-3,NA,TRBJ1-1
TGTGCCAGCAGCCTGACAGCCTTAAAAGAAAAACTGTTTTTT,CASSLTALKEKLFF,NA,TRBV13,NA,TRBJ1-4
TGTGCCAGTGGGGGCAGAGTCTATGGCTACACCTTC,CASGGRVYGYTF,NA,TRBV19,few,TRBJ1-2
TGTGCCAGTCGAAGGGACAGGAATCAGCCCCAGCATTTT,CASRRDRNQPQHF,TRBD1,TRBV19,few,TRBJ1-5
TGTGCCAGCAGCCAGGGACATAGATACGAGCAGTACTTC,CASSQGHRYEQYF,NA,TRBV6-6,NA,TRBJ2-7
TGTGCCAGTAGCCAGATCGGGTACACTGAAGCTTTCTTT,CASSQIGYTEAFF,NA,TRBV19,NA,TRBJ1-1
TGTGCCAGCTTGGGGACCAACGCGGATAAAGAATATGGCTACACCTTC,CASLGTNADKEYGYTF,NA,TRBV27,NA,TRBJ1-2
TGCAGCGTGGCACAGGGGATGTCTGAAGCTTTCTTT,CSVAQGMSEAFF,TRBD1,TRBV29-1,NA,TRBJ1-1
TGCGCCAGCAGCTTCTCCCCCCGGGACATCTCCTACGAGCAGTACTTC,CASSFSPRDISYEQYF,NA,TRBV5-1,NA,TRBJ2-7
TGTGCCAGTAGTATCCGAAGTGCACAAGCACGAACCGGGGAGCTGTTTTTT,CASSIRSAQARTGELFF,NA,TRBV19,NA,TRBJ2-2
TGTGCCAGCAGCTTACTCCGGGGCGACCAAGAGACCCAGTACTTC,CASSLLRGDQETQYF,NA,TRBV7-8,NA,TRBJ2-5
TGTGCCTGTTCACAGACTCTAAACACTGAAGCTTTCTTT,CACSQTLNTEAFF,NA,TRBV30,NA,TRBJ1-1
TGTGCCAGCAGCTTGGGAAGGGTTAGCAATCAGCCCCAGCATTTT,CASSLGRVSNQPQHF,NA,TRBV5-8,NA,TRBJ1-5
TGCGCCAGCAGCCCCTACAACACCGGGGAGCTGTTTTTT,CASSPYNTGELFF,NA,TRBV5-1,NA,TRBJ2-2
TGTGCCAGCAGCGTCGCTACAGGGATCCAAGAGACCCAGTACTTC,CASSVATGIQETQYF,NA,TRBV9,few,TRBJ2-5
TGTGCCAGCTCACAGCTTCCGGGACAGGGGAGAGGAAACACCATATATTTT,CASSQLPGQGRGNTIYF,TRBD1,TRBV18,NA,TRBJ1-3
TGTGCTAGTTCCGCTCACACAGGGAGCTCCTACAATGAGCAGTTCTTC,CASSAHTGSSYNEQFF,NA,TRBV7-7,NA,TRBJ2-1
TGTGCCAGCTCACCAGGCAGAAGCTCCTACAATGAGCAGTTCTTC,CASSPGRSSYNEQFF,NA,TRBV18,few,TRBJ2-1
TGTGCCAGTAGTCGGGATTACAGGGAGCAGTACTTC,CASSRDYREQYF,NA,TRBV19,NA,TRBJ2-7
TGTGCCAGCAGCTTAGCCAGGGGAGGCACTGAAGCTTTCTTT,CASSLARGGTEAFF,NA,TRBV7-9,once,TRBJ1-1
TGTGCCAGCAGCTTTCGGGGGGTGAACACTGAAGCTTTCTTT,CASSFRGVNTEAFF,NA,TRBV5-4,NA,TRBJ1-1
TGTGCCAGCAGTTACCGGCGGGGGGGATCCTACGAGCAGTACTTC,CASSYRRGGSYEQYF,TRBD2,TRBV6-5,NA,TRBJ2-7
TGTGCCAGCAGCTCCCCAGGGTTCCCAGATACGCAGTATTTT,CASSSPGFPDTQYF,NA,TRBV7-2,NA,TRBJ2-3
TGCAGTGCCCACGGGGGTAACCAAGGGCATTTT,CSAHGGNQGHF,NA,TRBV20-1,NA,TRBJ1-5
TGTGCCAGCAGCCATCCTAGCTTCGCCAGCACAGATACGCAGTATTTT,CASSHPSFASTDTQYF,NA,TRBV14,NA,TRBJ2-3
TGTGCCAGCAGTTTTACAGGGTCTGGAAACACCATATATTTT,CASSFTGSGNTIYF,NA,TRBV7-9,NA,TRBJ1-3
TGTGCCAGTAGTATCTCAGGGATCAATCAGCCCCAGCATTTT,CASSISGINQPQHF,NA,TRBV19,once,TRBJ1-5
TGCGCCAGCAGCTTGGATCGCGGGAACACTGAAGCTTTCTTT,CASSLDRGNTEAFF,NA,TRBV5-1,NA,TRBJ1-1
TGCGCCAGCAGCTTGATTGGGGGGTCCTACGAGCAGTACTTC,CASSLIGGSYEQYF,NA,TRBV5-1,NA,TRBJ2-7
TGTGCCAGCAGCGTAGGAGAACACTACGAGCAGTACTTC,CASSVGEHYEQYF,NA,TRBV9,NA,TRBJ2-7